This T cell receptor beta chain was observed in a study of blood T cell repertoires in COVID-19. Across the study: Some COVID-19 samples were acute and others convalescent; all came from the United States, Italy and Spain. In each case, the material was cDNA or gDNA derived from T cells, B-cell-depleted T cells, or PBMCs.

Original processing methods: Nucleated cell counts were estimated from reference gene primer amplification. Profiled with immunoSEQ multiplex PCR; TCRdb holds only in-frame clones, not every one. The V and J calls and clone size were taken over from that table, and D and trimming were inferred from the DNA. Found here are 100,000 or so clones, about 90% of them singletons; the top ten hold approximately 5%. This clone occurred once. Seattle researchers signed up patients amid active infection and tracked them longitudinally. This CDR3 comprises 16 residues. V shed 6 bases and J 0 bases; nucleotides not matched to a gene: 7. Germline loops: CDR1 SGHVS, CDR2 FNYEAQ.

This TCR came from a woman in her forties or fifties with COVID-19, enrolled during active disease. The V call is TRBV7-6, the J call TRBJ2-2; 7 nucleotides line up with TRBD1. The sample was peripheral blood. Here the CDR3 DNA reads TGTGCCAGCAGATCCCGGGGACAGACGAACACCGGGGAGCTGTTTTTT. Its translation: CASRSRGQTNTGELFF. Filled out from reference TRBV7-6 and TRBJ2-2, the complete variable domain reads GAGVSQSPRYKVTKRGQDVALRCDPISGHVSLYWYRQALGQGPEFLTYFNYEAQQDKSGLPNDRFSAERPEGSISTLTIQRTEQRDSAMYRCASRSRGQTNTGELFFGEGSRLTVL.